This T cell receptor (beta chain) appears in the sequencing data of a study of breast tumors, draining lymph nodes, adjacent tissues. The lymph nodes were axillary draining lymph nodes from breast cancer patients. This clonotype turned up a few times. No antigen is known for it. This CDR3 has 16 amino acids. Per germline, CDR1 SGHNT and CDR2 YENEEA. V dropped 5 bases and J dropped 6; count of bases not matched to a gene: 12. General study findings and limits: The lymph node origin of tumor T cells was framed as consistent with a hypothesis, not demonstrated. Tumor repertoires ranked between lymph nodes and nontumor tissue in diversity, with V and J gene preferences. Luminal-like breast cancer showed significantly greater tumor-nontumor repertoire similarity than basal-like breast cancer did.

MiXCR, applied by TCRdb to the multiplex PCR reads, yields one record per CDR3 protein. The table has some 130,000 distinct CDR3 sequences, about 20% seen once. The V gene is TRBV11-3, the J gene TRBJ2-2; TRBD1 agrees at 7 bases. The sequenced sample was axillary lymph node tissue. This sequence originates from a female donor with breast cancer. Some clones in this sample may be carry-over from other donors' samples. The CDR3 loop reads CASSLGQSSVAGELFF. CDR3 coding DNA: TGTGCCAGCAGCCTGGGACAGAGCTCAGTAGCCGGGGAGCTGTTTTTT. Filled out from reference TRBV11-3 and TRBJ2-2, the complete variable domain reads EAGVVQSPRYKIIEKKQPVAFWCNPISGHNTLYWYLQNLGQGPELLIRYENEEAVDDSQLPKDRFSAERLKGVDSTLKIQPAELGDSAVYLCASSLGQSSVAGELFFGEGSRLTVL.